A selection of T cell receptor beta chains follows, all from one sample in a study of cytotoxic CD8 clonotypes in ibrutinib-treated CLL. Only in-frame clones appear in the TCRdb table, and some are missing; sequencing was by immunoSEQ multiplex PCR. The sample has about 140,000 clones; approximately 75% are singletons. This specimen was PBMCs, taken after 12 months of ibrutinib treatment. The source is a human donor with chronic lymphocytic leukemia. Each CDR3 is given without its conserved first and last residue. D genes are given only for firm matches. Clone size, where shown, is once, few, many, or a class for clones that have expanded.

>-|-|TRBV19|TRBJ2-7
ASSIHLGGLSY
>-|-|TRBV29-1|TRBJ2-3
SVEGISGRPDTQY
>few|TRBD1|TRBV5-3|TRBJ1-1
ASSRLTGEYTEAF
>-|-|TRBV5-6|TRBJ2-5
ASSLGVETQY
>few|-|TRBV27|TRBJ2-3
ASSISDYTDTQY
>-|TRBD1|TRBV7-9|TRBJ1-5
ASSPGQSSNQPQH
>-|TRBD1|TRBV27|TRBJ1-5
ASSPDRALNQPQH
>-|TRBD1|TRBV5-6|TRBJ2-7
ASSQSTGVGYEQY
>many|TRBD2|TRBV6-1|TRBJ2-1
ASRFYGGENEQF
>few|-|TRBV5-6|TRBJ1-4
ASSLPSGRDATNEKLF
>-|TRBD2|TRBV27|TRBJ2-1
ASRASGRNEQF
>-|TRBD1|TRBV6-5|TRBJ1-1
ASSKTGAAF
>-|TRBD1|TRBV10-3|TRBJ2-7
AIRDRGSDEQY
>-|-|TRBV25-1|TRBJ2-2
ASSESTVLTGELF
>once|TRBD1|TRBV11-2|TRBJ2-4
ASSSPTGAGNIQY
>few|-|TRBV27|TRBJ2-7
ASSRSTAGTYEQY
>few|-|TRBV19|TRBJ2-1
ASSIDRGGSYNEQF
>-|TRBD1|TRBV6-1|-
ASSPGQVYYEQY
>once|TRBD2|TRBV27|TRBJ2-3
ASSSRLAGGRDTQY
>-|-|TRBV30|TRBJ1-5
AWRRDPGQPQH
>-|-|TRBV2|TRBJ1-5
ASSEAPGSNQPQH
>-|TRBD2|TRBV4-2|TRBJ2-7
ASSQDPLAGGITYEQY
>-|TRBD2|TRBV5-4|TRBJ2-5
ASSLATSGGQETQY